The source of this TCR beta chain is a study of OX40 agonist ivuxolimab in advanced cancers. Losses at the gene ends were 4 bases for V and 4 bases for J; bases not matched to a gene: 7. The CDR3 is 15 amino acids. The germline V gene encodes CDR1 SGHTA and CDR2 FQGNSA. Assay used: immunoSEQ multiplex PCR; TCRdb lists only in-frame clones, some missing. The table includes 15,000 to 20,000 clones, approximately 80% detected once. Systemic immunosuppression or a history of autoimmune disease excluded patients. This chain uses TRBV7-2 with TRBJ2-1; 7 bases align to TRBD1. The sample was CD4+ or CD8+ T cells sorted from blood, taken in a trial of the OX40 agonist ivuxolimab. This TCR came from an adult with an advanced solid tumor such as melanoma, head and neck, liver or kidney cancer. The CDR3 here is CASSYRTGLYNEQFF. As DNA, the CDR3 is TGTGCCAGCAGCTACCGGACAGGACTTTACAATGAGCAGTTCTTC.